This T cell receptor beta chain was captured in a study of blood T cell repertoires in COVID-19. In the study overall: Sites in the United States, Italy and Spain provided acute and convalescent COVID-19 samples. The analysed material was cDNA or gDNA that came from T cells, B-cell-depleted T cells, or PBMCs.

Germline lookup yields CDR1 SGHRS and CDR2 YFSETQ. Germline trimming cut 0 bases from V and 5 bases from J; bases unmatched to any gene: 5. This CDR3 spans 15 amino acids. How the authors handled the data: Scientists estimated how many nucleated cells there were by amplifying reference gene primers. Produced via immunoSEQ multiplex PCR; TCRdb's table is partial and in-frame only. The DNA gave D and trimming, while V, J and clone size come from that table. The sample lists 300,000 to 350,000 clones, approximately 90% occurring once. The Seattle patients, enrolled during active infection, were followed longitudinally.

The chain uses TRBV5-1 and TRBJ2-1, with 7 bases identical to TRBD2. The TCR comes from a man aged 30-40 years with COVID-19, enrolled during active disease. Sequences were obtained from peripheral blood. DNA of the CDR3: TGCGCCAGCAGCTTGGCGTCAGCGGGGAACAATGAGCAGTTCTTC. The encoded protein is CASSLASAGNNEQFF.